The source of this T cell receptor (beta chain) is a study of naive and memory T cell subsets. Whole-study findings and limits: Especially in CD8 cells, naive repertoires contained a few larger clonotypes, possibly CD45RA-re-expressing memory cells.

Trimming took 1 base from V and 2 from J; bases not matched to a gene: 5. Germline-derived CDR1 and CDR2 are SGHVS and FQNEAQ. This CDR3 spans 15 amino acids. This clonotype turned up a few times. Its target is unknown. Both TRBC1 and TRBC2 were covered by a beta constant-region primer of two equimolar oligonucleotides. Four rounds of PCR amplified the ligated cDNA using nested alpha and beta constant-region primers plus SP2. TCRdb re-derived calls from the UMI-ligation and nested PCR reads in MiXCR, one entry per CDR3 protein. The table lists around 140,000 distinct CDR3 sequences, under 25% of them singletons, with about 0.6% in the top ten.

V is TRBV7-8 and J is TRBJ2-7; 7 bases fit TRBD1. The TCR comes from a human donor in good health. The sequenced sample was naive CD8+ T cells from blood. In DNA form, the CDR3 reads TGTGCCAGCAGCTTAGAACAGGGGCTTACCTACGAGCAGTACTTC. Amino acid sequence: CASSLEQGLTYEQYF.